The 27 T cell receptor beta chains reported below all come from one sample, sequenced in a study of blood T cell repertoires in COVID-19 (TCRdb year 2020). Libraries were constructed by the immunoSEQ multiplex PCR assay. TCRdb took over this immuneACCESS table, retaining in-frame rearrangements with V and J assigned. Such tables are incomplete; in checked studies, under half of the missing clones stem from an unresolved V gene, and the remainder is unexplained. The sample records about 240,000 clones, about 90% of which are singletons. The top ten hold roughly 3.1% of the sample. Material for sequencing was PBMCs or T cells enriched from blood (not recorded which). These receptors all come from a woman in her thirties or forties with acute COVID-19.

This clone occurred once. The chain carries TRBV10-3 and TRBJ2-7; D ambiguous. V was trimmed by 2 bases and J by 4 bases, leaving 3 bases between them. The germline gives CDR1 ENHRY, CDR2 SYGVKD. The CDR3 totals 11 residues. The CDR3 sequence: CAISELYEQYF. The CDR3 nucleotides are TGTGCCATCAGTGAGCTGTACGAGCAGTACTTC.

The chain has TRBV7-2 and TRBJ2-3, with D possibly matching TRBD2 (6 bases). Germline values: CDR1 SGHTA, CDR2 FQGNSA. The CDR3 has 15 residues. V was trimmed by 0 bases and J by 4 bases, leaving 11 bases between them. The CDR3 DNA follows: TGTGCCAGCAGCTTAGCCCGTACTAGCTCAGATACGCAGTATTTT. Translating it yields CASSLARTSSDTQYF.

This clone was seen a single time. This chain joins TRBV11-3 and TRBJ1-1, with 8 bases fitting TRBD1. The CDR3 spans 14 residues. The trim removed 4 bases at V and 1 base at J, leaving 2 bases unmatched. Germline CDR1 SGHNT, CDR2 YENEEA. The CDR3 protein is CASSYRGTNTEAFF. The CDR3 nucleotides read TGTGCCAGCAGCTACAGGGGGACGAACACTGAAGCTTTCTTT. Full variable domain (missing parts from reference TRBV11-3 and TRBJ1-1): EAGVVQSPRYKIIEKKQPVAFWCNPISGHNTLYWYLQNLGQGPELLIRYENEEAVDDSQLPKDRFSAERLKGVDSTLKIQPAELGDSAVYLCASSYRGTNTEAFFGQGTRLTVV.

The chain carries TRBV5-1 and TRBJ2-1; 12 nucleotides align to TRBD2. Germline V gives CDR1 SGHRS, CDR2 YFSETQ. The CDR3 is 17 residues long. V shed 2 bases, J shed 2 bases, and the junction held 5 bases outside the gene matches. The CDR3 nucleotides read TGCGCCAGCAGCTTTTTGAGACTAGCGGGAGCCTACAATGAGCAGTTCTTC. Its protein is CASSFLRLAGAYNEQFF.

This clone was observed a handful of times. Other DNA sequences from this sample encode an identical CDR3 as well. This chain uses TRBV29-1 with TRBJ2-5; TRBD1 aligns across 11 bases. CDR1 and CDR2 from the germline V gene are SQVTM and ANQGSEA. Trimming at V came to 3 bases and at J to 5 bases, leaving 2 bases not matched to a gene. There are 13 residues in the CDR3. The CDR3 region has the DNA TGCAGCGTTGAGGACAGGGGGCGGGAGACCCAGTACTTC. Translated, it gives CSVEDRGRETQYF.

The genes are TRBV14 and TRBJ1-1; D remains ambiguous. Germline CDR1 reads SGHDN; CDR2 reads FVKESK. This CDR3 is built from 13 residues. V was pared by 2 bases and J by 0 bases, with 4 bases between. The CDR3 loop is CASSQLMNTEAFF. The CDR3 DNA is TGTGCCAGCAGCCAACTAATGAACACTGAAGCTTTCTTT.

The J gene is TRBJ1-6, the V gene TRBV27; a weak D match, TRBD1 (6 bases). The CDR3 length is 16 residues. V was clipped by 5 bases and J by 2 bases, with 13 bases between them. The V gene's germline CDR1 is MNHEY and CDR2 SMNVEV (reference sequence). The CDR3 loop is CASSQTRTAYNSPLHF. CDR3 bases: TGTGCCAGCAGTCAAACCCGGACAGCCTATAATTCACCCCTCCACTTT.

This clone was counted a few times. The genes are TRBV6-5 and TRBJ1-6; no clear D gene. The length of the CDR3 is 13 residues. V dropped 5 bases and J dropped 9 bases, with 11 bases sitting between them. Germline values: CDR1 MNHEY, CDR2 SVGAGI. CDR3 sequence (DNA): TGTGCCAGCAGTCCGGGGAGAGGTTCACCCCTCCACTTT. Encoded protein: CASSPGRGSPLHF.

The chain recombines TRBV2 with TRBJ1-6; 8 bases fit TRBD1. The CDR3 consists of 15 residues. Trimming removed 7 bases from V and 6 bases from J; junction bases left unmatched: 8. In germline, CDR1 is SNHLY, CDR2 FYNNEI. CDR3 in amino acids: CASKIDRGGNSPLHF. CDR3 DNA: TGTGCCAGCAAGATCGACAGGGGTGGTAATTCACCCCTCCACTTT.

J is TRBJ1-5 and V is TRBV6-6, with 8 bases aligning to TRBD1. Germline V gene sequence: CDR1 MNHNY, CDR2 SVGAGI (reference sequence). V lost 0 bases, J lost 6 bases, and 7 bases stayed unmatched. The CDR3 contains 16 residues. CDR3 loop: CASSYSVSGGSQPQHF. The CDR3 DNA is TGTGCCAGCAGTTACTCGGTTTCAGGGGGCAGTCAGCCCCAGCATTTT.

The chain uses TRBV2 and TRBJ1-1, with D uncertain. V was clipped by 5 bases and J by 1 base, with 5 bases between them. The length of the CDR3 is 12 residues. Germline loops: CDR1 SNHLY, CDR2 FYNNEI. The CDR3 here is CASSIENTEAFF. DNA for the CDR3: TGTGCCAGCAGTATAGAGAACACTGAAGCTTTCTTT.

A few counts support this clone. The chain employs TRBV29-1 and TRBJ2-7, with D perhaps matching TRBD2 (5 bases). This CDR3 spans 13 amino acids. Germline V gives CDR1 SQVTM, CDR2 ANQGSEA. V was shortened by 1 base and J by 6 bases, with 13 bases between the two germline ends. The CDR3 coding sequence is TGCAGCGTTGAAGGAGGGAAAGGATCCGAGCAGTACTTC. It is translated as CSVEGGKGSEQYF.

The chain couples TRBV11-2 to TRBJ1-3, with D unresolved. Trimming took off 2 bases at V and 0 bases at J, with 11 bases between the two ends. This CDR3 spans 16 amino acids. In germline, CDR1 is SGHAT, CDR2 FQNNGV. CDR3 protein: CASSLTPPGSGNTIYF. The CDR3 DNA reads as TGTGCCAGCAGCTTAACCCCACCAGGCTCTGGAAACACCATATATTTT. Complete variable domain (other parts from reference TRBV11-2 and TRBJ1-3): EAGVAQSPRYKIIEKRQSVAFWCNPISGHATLYWYQQILGQGPKLLIQFQNNGVVDDSQLPKDRFSAERLKGVDSTLKIQPAKLEDSAVYLCASSLTPPGSGNTIYFGEGSWLTVV.

CDR3 nucleotides: TGTGCCAGCAGTGCATACAGGGGGTATATCGAAGAGACCCAGTACTTC. Its protein product is CASSAYRGYIEETQYF. The chain joins TRBV27 to TRBJ2-5, with TRBD1 matching over 8 bases. This CDR3 contains 16 residues. V lost 5 bases, J lost 3 bases, and 11 bases stayed unmatched. Germline loops: CDR1 MNHEY, CDR2 SMNVEV (reference sequence).

The CDR3 reads CASSSGRATGELFF. The CDR3 nucleotides are TGCGCCAGCAGTAGCGGGAGGGCCACCGGGGAGCTGTTTTTT. The genes are TRBV10-2 and TRBJ2-2, with 10 positions matching TRBD2. Germline CDR1 WSHSY, CDR2 SAAADI. The CDR3 sequence is 14 residues long. V was clipped by 5 bases and J by 4 bases; unmatched bases: 1.

The V gene is TRBV7-6, the J gene TRBJ2-3, with 13 nucleotides matching TRBD2. This CDR3 comprises 15 residues. J was trimmed by 5 bases and V by 5 bases; bases with no gene match: 4. Germline V lookup: CDR1 SGHVS, CDR2 FNYEAQ. CDR3 nucleotides: TGTGCCAGCAGCGTACTAGCGGGAGGGGTAGATACGCAGTATTTT. This sequence encodes CASSVLAGGVDTQYF.

The gene calls are TRBV10-1 and TRBJ2-3; 7 bases map to TRBD1. The CDR3 length is 13 residues. The ends lost 6 bases at V and 4 bases at J; junction bases unmatched: 4. Looked up from germline, CDR1 is WNHNN and CDR2 is SYGVQD (reference sequence). DNA of the CDR3: TGCGCCAGCAGCGACAGGGTTGCAGATACGCAGTATTTT. It is translated as CASSDRVADTQYF.

The chain couples TRBV3-1 (or the pseudogene TRBV3-2) to TRBJ2-7; 7 positions match TRBD2. The length of the CDR3 is 15 residues. Germline CDR1 LGHDT, CDR2 YNNKEL (reference sequence). V was pared by 0 bases and J by 5 bases, with 7 bases of the junction left unmatched. CDR3 in DNA: TGTGCCAGCAGCCAAGATTGGGAGGGATCTGACGAGCAGTACTTC. It encodes CASSQDWEGSDEQYF.

This clone has just a few counts. CDR3 bases: TGTGCCAGCCTTCCCCAACCCCCCGGGACAGGGGATTACGAGCAGTACTTC. This gives the protein CASLPQPPGTGDYEQYF. The chain carries TRBV28 and TRBJ2-7, with 10 bases identical to TRBD1. This CDR3 comprises 17 residues. J was trimmed by 4 bases and V by 8 bases; bases with no gene match: 17. From germline, CDR1 is MDHEN and CDR2 SYDVKM.

The chain couples TRBV14 to TRBJ2-1, with 11 positions matching TRBD2. The CDR3 sequence is 18 residues long. Germline V CDR1 and CDR2: SGHDN, FVKESK. Germline trimming cut 1 base from V and 4 bases from J; bases unmatched to any gene: 9. The CDR3 loop reads CASSQVGSGRAGYNEQFF. DNA of the CDR3: TGTGCCAGCAGCCAAGTCGGTAGCGGGAGGGCCGGATACAATGAGCAGTTCTTC. Full variable domain (outside the CDR3, taken from reference TRBV14 and TRBJ2-1): EAGVTQFPSHSVIEKGQTVTLRCDPISGHDNLYWYRRVMGKEIKFLLHFVKESKQDESGMPNNRFLAERTGGTYSTLKVQPAELEDSGVYFCASSQVGSGRAGYNEQFFGPGTRLTVL.

This chain uses TRBV4-1 with TRBJ2-7, with a tentative D call TRBD1 (5 bases). V was clipped by 0 bases and J by 7 bases, with 19 bases between them. The CDR3 consists of 16 residues. Germline V gives CDR1 MGHRA, CDR2 YSYEKL. The CDR3 DNA follows: TGCGCCAGCAGCCAAGAACTGCGGCAGGGTCTACGAGAGCAGTACTTC. Its translation: CASSQELRQGLREQYF.

The V and J genes are TRBV5-4 and TRBJ2-1; the D gene is possibly TRBD2 (6 bases). The CDR3 runs to 14 residues. Trimming shortened V by 0 bases and J by 8 bases, and 12 bases separated the two germline ends. The germline CDR1 and CDR2 sequences are SGHNT and YYREEE (reference sequence). CDR3 bases: TGTGCCAGCAGCTTGGAGGGAGGAGCGGATGAGCAGTTCTTC. Encoded protein: CASSLEGGADEQFF.

Concerning this clone itself: Mismatch with germline at one junction end may stem from a read error. The CDR3 sequence is CASNQGREAQSTDTQYF. CDR3 bases: TGCGCCAGCAACCAAGGGAGGGAGGCCCAGAGCACAGATACGCAGTATTTT. The genes are TRBV4-1 and TRBJ2-3; 7 positions agree with TRBD2. The CDR3 length is 17 residues. From germline, CDR1 is MGHRA and CDR2 YSYEKL.

The V and J genes are TRBV5-1 and TRBJ1-2; D not resolved. V lost 1 base to trimming and J lost 4 bases, with 17 bases between them. Germline-derived CDR1 and CDR2 are SGHRS and YFSETQ. This CDR3 has 16 amino acids. The CDR3 loop reads CASSLRTENTIYGYTF. CDR3 in DNA: TGCGCCAGCAGCTTGAGAACCGAAAACACCATCTATGGCTACACCTTC.

V usage is TRBV12-3 or TRBV12-4 and J usage is TRBJ2-1, with D maybe TRBD1 (6 bases). V was pared by 6 bases and J by 6 bases, with 12 bases between. The CDR3 runs 13 residues. This CDR3 reads CASRVTGFNEQFF. The CDR3 nucleotides are TGTGCCAGCAGGGTTACAGGGTTCAATGAGCAGTTCTTC.

Here the CDR3 DNA reads TGTGCCAGCCGACTTACAGGGCTTCCCTATGGCTACACCTTC. Residues: CASRLTGLPYGYTF. The chain combines TRBV2 with TRBJ1-2, with a tentative D call TRBD1 (6 bases). Germline lookup yields CDR1 SNHLY and CDR2 FYNNEI. The CDR3 length is 14 residues. Trimming removed 8 bases at V and 4 bases at J, with 17 bases between.

This rearrangement joins TRBV3-1 (or the pseudogene TRBV3-2) to TRBJ2-1; the match to TRBD2 covers 9 bases. Looked up from germline, CDR1 is LGHDT and CDR2 is YNNKEL (reference sequence). V was clipped by 0 bases and J by 2 bases; unmatched bases: 2. The CDR3 sequence is 16 residues long. The CDR3 DNA reads TGTGCCAGCAGCCAAGATAGCGGGGGCCCCTACAATGAGCAGTTCTTC. It encodes CASSQDSGGPYNEQFF.